This T cell receptor (beta chain) was sequenced for a study of shared T cell receptors in the human thymus. In its sample, this clone was seen once. The assay was immunoSEQ multiplex PCR, and TCRdb's table has in-frame clones only and misses some. The data hold under 850,000 clones, with around 89% observed a single time. Germline values: CDR1 MNHNS, CDR2 SASEGT. The V and J ends lost 2 bases and 5 bases respectively, with 12 bases between them. The CDR3 runs to 14 residues. The sample also formed part of further work on human thymus T cells. That report notes: Donation was from healthy Finnish infants who were having corrective surgery that addressed congenital heart defects. Thymus was obtained from resections taken during corrective heart surgery. Seemingly biased V and J gene usage marked thymic and blood repertoires. Related research found strongly overlapping thymic repertoires in unrelated individuals.

The specimen was thymocytes. V and J are TRBV6-1 and TRBJ1-2; no reliable D call. This receptor was obtained from a boy under three years old with a congenital heart defect. The CDR3 DNA is TGTGCCAGCAGTGAACAGTCTGAGGGATATGGCTACACCTTC. It is translated as CASSEQSEGYGYTF.